This note documents a single T cell receptor beta chain sequence. The count of this clone is one. Its antigen is currently not known. One base away there is no much larger clone; base qualities are not given. This entry belongs to a study of blood T cell repertoires in COVID-19 (TCRdb year 2020). For the study in its entirety: The collaborator samples originated in the United States, Italy and Spain and spanned the acute and convalescent phases of COVID-19. The prospective study material was composed of cDNA or gDNA derived from T cells, B-cell-depleted T cells, or PBMCs. Deeply sampled blood TCRbeta repertoires from subjects exposed to, actively infected with, or recovered from COVID-19 were included in the dataset. The repertoires were released in a freely available public database meant as a resource for research on the immune response to SARS-CoV-2. The samples were drawn from the first 160 participants of the ongoing ImmuneRACE study and from under 1,500 subjects provided by 6 global collaborators. The sample metadata nearly always contained a de-identified subject ID, COVID-19 status, age in years and sex. Where available, HLA class I and class II types were taken from metadata supplied by the sample provider and were not determined by assay-based typing. Broad study findings and their caveats: The quantity of clinical and demographic metadata differed by source and by participant and was supplied without curation.

Each collaborating institution followed its own protocols to collect whole blood in K2EDTA tubes. For TCRbeta analysis, collaborators shipped samples in one of three forms: frozen whole blood, isolated PBMCs, or DNA extracted from either of those sample types. The immunoSEQ Assay, a bias-controlled multiplex PCR, was used to amplify TCRbeta CDR3 regions from genomic DNA. From the authors' description of their analysis: Within the assay, amplification of reference gene primers was used to estimate how many nucleated cells each sample contained. To quantify the absolute abundance of each unique TCRbeta CDR3 rearrangement, sequence reads were collapsed and filtered. For each sample, productive Simpson clonality was calculated as the square root of Simpson's diversity index across productive rearrangements. The clones in this table, taken by TCRdb from immuneACCESS, are in-frame only. Not every clone is retained; where verified, under half of the shortfall comes from an unresolved V gene, and the cause of the rest is unknown. V, J and clone size are taken as reported in that table, and D and trimming were inferred from the DNA itself. The sample table holds almost 70,000 clones, of which roughly nine tenths were seen once. The biggest ten clones account for 4% to 5% of the sample.

The sample taken for sequencing was peripheral blood. The source is a woman between 45 and 60 years old with active COVID-19.

For the CDR3, the sequence is CASSSFIGQTTDTQYF. The nucleotide sequence is given as TGTGCCAGCAGCTCATTCATAGGACAGACCACAGATACGCAGTATTTT. The receptor chain draws on TRBV7-9 and TRBJ2-3; TRBD1 is a weak D gene call, 6 bases matching. The CDR3 holds 16 amino acids from the cysteine to the phenylalanine. Only CDR3 DNA is held: 48 bases, read in frame from base 1. The V and J ends are trimmed by 4 bases and 2 bases, leaving 16 bases between them. The germline V gene (reference sequence) sets CDR1 to SEHNR and CDR2 to FQNEAQ.